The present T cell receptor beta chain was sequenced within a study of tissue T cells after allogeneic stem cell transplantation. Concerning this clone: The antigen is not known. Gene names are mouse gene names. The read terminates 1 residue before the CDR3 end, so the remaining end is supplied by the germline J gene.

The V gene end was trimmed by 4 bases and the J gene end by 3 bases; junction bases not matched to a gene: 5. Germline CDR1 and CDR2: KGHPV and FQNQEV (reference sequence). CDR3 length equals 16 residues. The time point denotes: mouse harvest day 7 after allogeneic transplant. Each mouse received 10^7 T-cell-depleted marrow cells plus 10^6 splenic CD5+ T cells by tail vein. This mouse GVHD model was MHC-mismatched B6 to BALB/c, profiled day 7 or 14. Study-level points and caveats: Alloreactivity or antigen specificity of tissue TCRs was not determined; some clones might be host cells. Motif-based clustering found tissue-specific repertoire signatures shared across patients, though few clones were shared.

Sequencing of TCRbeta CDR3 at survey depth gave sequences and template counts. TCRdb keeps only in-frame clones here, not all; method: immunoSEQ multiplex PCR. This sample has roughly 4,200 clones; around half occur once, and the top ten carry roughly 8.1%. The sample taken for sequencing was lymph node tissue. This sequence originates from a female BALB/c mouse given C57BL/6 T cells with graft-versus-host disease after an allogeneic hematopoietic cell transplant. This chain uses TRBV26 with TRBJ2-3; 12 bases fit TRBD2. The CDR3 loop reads CASSQTGGARAETLYF. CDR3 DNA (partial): TGTGCCAGCAGTCAGACTGGGGGGGCGCGGGCAGAAACGCTGTAT. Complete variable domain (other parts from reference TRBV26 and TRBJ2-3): NSKVIQTPRYLVKGQGQKAKMRCIPEKGHPVVFWYQQNKNNEFKFLINFQNQEVLQQIDMTEKRFSAECPSNSPCSLEIQSSEAGDSALYLCASSQTGGARAETLYFGSGTRLTVL.